This T cell receptor (beta chain) appears in the sequencing data of a study of cytomegalovirus exposure and HLA in healthy donors. The ends lost 1 base at V and 8 bases at J; junction bases unmatched: 6. The CDR3 has 15 residues. CDR1 and CDR2 from the germline V gene are ENHRY and SYGVKD. Researchers ran the PCR with 60 Vbeta and 13 Jbeta primers. Measured with immunoSEQ multiplex PCR; TCRdb has only the in-frame clones, and not every one. The sample consists of about 280,000 clones, roughly 90% of them appearing once. This sequence was found in a woman under 30 in good health and CMV-seronegative. The specimen was PBMCs. This chain links TRBV10-3 with TRBJ2-1; 9 bases map to TRBD2. The DNA of the CDR3 is TGTGCCATCAGTGAGTTAGCTAGCGGGGTGGATGAGCAGTTCTTC. Amino acids: CAISELASGVDEQFF.